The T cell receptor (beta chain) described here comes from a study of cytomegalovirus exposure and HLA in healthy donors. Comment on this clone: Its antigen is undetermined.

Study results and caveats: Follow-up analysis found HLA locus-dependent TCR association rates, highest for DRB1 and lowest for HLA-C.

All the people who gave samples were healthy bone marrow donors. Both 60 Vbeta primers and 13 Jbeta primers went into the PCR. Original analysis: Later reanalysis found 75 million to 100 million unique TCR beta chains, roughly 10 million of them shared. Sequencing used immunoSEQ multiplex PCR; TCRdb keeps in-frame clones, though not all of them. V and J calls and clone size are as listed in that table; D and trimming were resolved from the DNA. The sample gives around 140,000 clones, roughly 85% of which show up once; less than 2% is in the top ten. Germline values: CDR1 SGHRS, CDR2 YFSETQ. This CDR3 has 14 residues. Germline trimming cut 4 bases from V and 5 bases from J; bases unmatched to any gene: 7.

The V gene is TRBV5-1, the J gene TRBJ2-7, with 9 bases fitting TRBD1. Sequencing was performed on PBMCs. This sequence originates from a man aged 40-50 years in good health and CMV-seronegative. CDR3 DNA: TGCGCCAGCAGCCCGGGGACAGGGAGGGACGAGCAGTACTTC. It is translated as CASSPGTGRDEQYF.